Below are 13 T cell receptor beta chains sequenced from a single sample in a study of blood T cell repertoires in COVID-19 (dated by TCRdb to about 2020). The library was generated by the immunoSEQ multiplex PCR assay. The immuneACCESS repertoire file appears here via TCRdb, limited to in-frame rearrangements. These files lack a portion of the clones; in checked studies, under half of the deficit traces to unresolved V genes, and the cause of the others is not known. The sample records about 98,000 clones, 75% to 85% of which are singletons. Approximately 25% of the sample belongs to the ten largest clones. Sequences were obtained from peripheral blood. The receptors originated from a man between 65 and 80 years old with acute or convalescent COVID-19.

The gene calls are TRBV7-3 and TRBJ1-6; TRBD1 aligns across 11 bases. With V trimmed by 1 base and J by 10 bases, 6 bases remained unmatched. The CDR3 totals 16 residues. Per the germline V gene, CDR1 is SGHTA and CDR2 is FQGTGA. The CDR3 DNA reads as TGTGCCAGCAGCTTAATTGGGACAGGGGGAGGATCACCCCTCCACTTT. This translates into CASSLIGTGGGSPLHF.

The V gene is TRBV9, the J gene TRBJ2-4, with D possibly matching TRBD2 (6 bases). The CDR3 is 14 residues long. Germline V gene sequence: CDR1 SGDLS, CDR2 YYNGEE. Trimming cost V 3 bases and J 3 bases, with 10 bases left between them. This CDR3 is CASSEGTGKNIQYF. DNA of the CDR3: TGTGCCAGCAGCGAGGGGACTGGCAAAAACATTCAGTACTTC.

The rearrangement uses TRBV9 and TRBJ2-7; TRBD2 matches 13 bases. V dropped 0 bases and J dropped 5; count of bases not matched to a gene: 5. Germline values: CDR1 SGDLS, CDR2 YYNGEE. The CDR3 length is 16 residues. CDR3 nucleotide sequence: TGTGCCAGCAGCGTAGCGGGAGGGACTAGCGGGAACGAGCAGTACTTC. Protein sequence: CASSVAGGTSGNEQYF.

This sequence joins TRBV11-2 and TRBJ1-2, with 7 positions matching TRBD1. The J segment lost 3 bases and the V segment lost 5 bases, leaving 9 bases of the junction unmatched. Germline CDR1 reads SGHAT; CDR2 reads FQNNGV. CDR3 size: 15 residues. The CDR3 spells CASSGPGQKYYGYTF. CDR3 nucleotide sequence: TGTGCCAGCAGCGGCCCGGGACAGAAGTACTATGGCTACACCTTC.

V gene TRBV21-1 combines with J gene TRBJ1-6. TRBV21-1 is listed as a pseudogene. The CDR3 runs to 9 residues. The CDR3 region has the DNA TGTGCCAGCCTATCACCCCTCCACTTT. Translating it yields CASLSPLHF.

The CDR3 here is CASSHGTSGRNEQFF. In DNA, the CDR3 is TGTGCCAGCAGTCATGGGACTAGCGGGAGAAATGAGCAGTTCTTC. The genes are TRBV6-5 and TRBJ2-1, with 14 bases aligning to TRBD2. Germline V lookup: CDR1 MNHEY, CDR2 SVGAGI. Germline trimming cut 5 bases from V and 7 bases from J; bases unmatched to any gene: 4. CDR3 size: 15 residues.

CDR3: CASTEQVNTEAFF. CDR3 DNA sequence: TGTGCCAGCACAGAACAAGTGAACACTGAAGCTTTCTTT. The V gene is TRBV18, the J gene TRBJ1-1; D is uncertain. V lost 8 bases, J lost 0 bases, and 10 bases lay in between. CDR1 is KGHSH, CDR2 LQKENI, per germline. The CDR3 contains 13 residues.

This chain links TRBV27 with TRBJ1-1; TRBD1 agrees at 8 bases. Germline V CDR1 and CDR2: MNHEY, SMNVEV (reference sequence). This CDR3 is built from 17 residues. The V and J ends lost 0 bases and 2 bases, in that order; junction bases with no gene match: 8. The DNA of the CDR3 is TGTGCCAGCAGTTTATCGAAGACAGGGGAATTCAACACTGAAGCTTTCTTT. It specifies CASSLSKTGEFNTEAFF.

The chain has TRBV2 and TRBJ1-5; a weak D match, TRBD1 (5 bases). The CDR3 runs 16 residues. Trimming took 6 bases from V and 0 from J, leaving 15 bases between them. Germline-derived CDR1 and CDR2 are SNHLY and FYNNEI. CDR3 in amino acids: CASSLDSWYSNQPQHF. CDR3 DNA: TGTGCCAGCAGCCTAGACAGCTGGTATAGCAATCAGCCCCAGCATTTT.

The table lists this clone with a few counts. For the CDR3, the DNA is TGTGCCAGCAGCGTAGCCGGCAGCGGGAGGGTCGGAGAGACCCAGTACTTC. This encodes CASSVAGSGRVGETQYF. The V call is TRBV9, the J call TRBJ2-5; 10 bases are shared with TRBD2. CDR1 and CDR2 from the germline V gene are SGDLS and YYNGEE. The V gene end was trimmed by 0 bases and the J gene end by 4 bases; junction bases not matched to a gene: 9. The CDR3 is 17 residues long.

This chain links TRBV12-3 or TRBV12-4 with TRBJ2-1; perhaps TRBD2 as D (6 bases). V was shortened by 7 bases and J by 4 bases, with 8 bases between the two germline ends. This CDR3 contains 12 residues. The CDR3 spells CASNSGYNEQFF. DNA for the CDR3: TGTGCCAGCAATAGCGGTTACAATGAGCAGTTCTTC.

The J gene is TRBJ1-5, the V gene TRBV4-2; possible D gene TRBD1, 6 bases. From germline, CDR1 is LGHNA and CDR2 YNFKEQ. The CDR3 spans 18 residues. V was shortened by 3 bases and J by 2 bases, with 20 bases between the two germline ends. The CDR3 loop is CASSQRGDGGPGNQPQHF. CDR3 nucleotide sequence: TGTGCCAGCAGCCAGAGGGGGGACGGGGGGCCCGGCAATCAGCCCCAGCATTTT.

This clone was counted once. The CDR3 coding sequence is TGTGCCAGCAGCTTCGGACAGGGGGGCACAGATACGCAGTATTTT. Its translation: CASSFGQGGTDTQYF. V and J are TRBV5-8 and TRBJ2-3, with TRBD1 matching 10 bases. Looked up from germline, CDR1 is SGHTS and CDR2 is YDEGEE. The ends lost 2 bases at V and 1 base at J; junction bases unmatched: 1. The CDR3 contains 15 residues.